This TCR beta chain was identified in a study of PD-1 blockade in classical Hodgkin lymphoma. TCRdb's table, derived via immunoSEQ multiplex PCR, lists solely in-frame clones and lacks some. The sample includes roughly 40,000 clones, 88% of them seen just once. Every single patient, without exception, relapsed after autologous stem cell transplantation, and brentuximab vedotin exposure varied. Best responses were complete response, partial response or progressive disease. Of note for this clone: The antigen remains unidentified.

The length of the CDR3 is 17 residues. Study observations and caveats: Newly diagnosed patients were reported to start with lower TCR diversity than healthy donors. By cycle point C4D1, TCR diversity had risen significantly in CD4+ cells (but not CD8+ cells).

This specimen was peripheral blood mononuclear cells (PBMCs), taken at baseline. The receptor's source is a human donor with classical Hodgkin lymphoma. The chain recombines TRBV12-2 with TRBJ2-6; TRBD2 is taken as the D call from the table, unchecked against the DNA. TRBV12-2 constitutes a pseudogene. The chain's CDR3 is CASRQRGTQSRANVLTF. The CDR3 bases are TGTGCAAGTCGCCAGCGCGGCACACAAAGTCGGGCCAACGTCCTGACTTTC.